This TCR beta chain was captured by sequencing in a study of OX40 agonist ivuxolimab in advanced cancers. About the study as a whole: Ivuxolimab was an agonistic, fully human IgG2 monoclonal antibody directed against OX40 (CD134), a costimulatory receptor. Intravenous ivuxolimab was administered to patients every 2 weeks at six dose levels: 0.01, 0.1, 0.3, 1.5, 3 and 10 mg/kg. Of the 50 to 55 patients in dose escalation, 19 had hepatocellular carcinoma, about 15 had melanoma, 9 had renal cell carcinoma and 9 had head and neck cancer. In the dose-escalation cohort, around four fifths of patients were male, and the mean age was 60 years with a range of roughly 23 to 79. Patients were allowed to have had prior anti-PD-1, anti-PD-L1 or anti-CTLA-4 therapy, and roughly 40% of the dose-escalation patients had been treated with checkpoint inhibitors. Partial responses occurred in three dose-escalation patients: two with cutaneous melanoma and one with hepatocellular carcinoma. The point of sequencing TCRbeta in the periphery was to test whether ivuxolimab changed TCR sequence diversity and drove clonal T-cell expansion. The monotherapy dose-escalation portion (N of about 50 patients) of the phase I ivuxolimab trial is reported in the paper. Broad study findings and their caveats: Which antigens the clonally expanded peripheral T cells were specific for was not determined. At doses of 0.1 to 3.0 mg/kg, clonal expansion of both CD4+ and CD8+ blood T cells was observed from baseline to week 6. After ivuxolimab, CD8+ T cells had more expanded clones than CD4+ T cells on average. Low levels of normalized T-cell clonal expansion were also seen in some nonresponding patients. In the 0.1-3.0 mg/kg groups, partial responders were among the patients with the lowest normalized peripheral clonal expansion, particularly in CD8+ T cells.

Patients with autoimmune disease history or receiving systemic immunosuppression were excluded from the trial. Peripheral blood for TCR sequencing was drawn from every dose cohort at baseline, at cycle 4 day 1 and at cycle 7 day 1. Samples were obtained from an open-label, multicenter, first-in-human phase I dose-escalation trial of ivuxolimab. The trial enrolled adults with locally advanced or metastatic head and neck squamous cell, hepatocellular, melanoma or renal cell carcinoma. Before TCR sequencing, CD4+ T cells and CD8+ T cells were sorted from peripheral blood as separate populations. Genomic DNA was isolated from the sorted cells so that the TCRbeta CDR3 region could be sequenced. TCRbeta CDR3 regions were sequenced using the immunoSEQ Assay. TCRdb carries this immuneACCESS record with in-frame sequences only. Its versions omit some clonotypes, under half of them owing to an unresolved V gene in the studies checked, with the rest unexplained. This sample is represented by tens of thousands of clones; 85% to 90% of them were singletons. The ten top clones hold about 0.3% of the sample.

To note about this clone: What antigen it recognizes has not been identified. No base-level quality is on record; no much larger clone is a single base apart.

CDR1 and CDR2 were assigned from the germline V gene as SGHTA and FQGNSA. Trimming costs V 1 base and J 3 bases, and their ends lie 7 bases apart. The CDR3 runs 13 residues from the cysteine to the phenylalanine. CDR3 DNA is the only sequence kept; it has 39 bases, read in frame from the first base. The TCR originated in an adult with an advanced solid tumor such as melanoma, head and neck, liver or kidney cancer. Recombination joined TRBV7-2 with TRBJ2-7; no D gene call is confident. Sample: CD4+ or CD8+ T cells sorted from blood, taken in a trial of the OX40 agonist ivuxolimab. The DNA sequence is given as TGTGCCAGCAGCTTAGAGGTCCTCTACGAGCAGTACTTC. Translation gives CASSLEVLYEQYF.